These 17 T cell receptor beta chains share one sample of origin, sequenced in a study of blood T cell repertoires in COVID-19 (dated by TCRdb to 2020 to 2021). The library was generated by the immunoSEQ multiplex PCR assay. TCRdb took over this immuneACCESS table, retaining in-frame rearrangements with V and J assigned. Such tables are incomplete; in checked studies, under half of the missing clones stem from an unresolved V gene, and the remainder is unexplained. The sample profile shows 68,000 or so clones; roughly 85% of them were found once. The ten largest clones add up to 32% of the sample. Sequencing was done on a sample of peripheral blood. The origin of the receptors is a human donor in a cohort sampled during active COVID-19.

V is TRBV27 and J is TRBJ2-2; a possible D gene is TRBD2 (6 bases). V was shortened by 7 bases and J by 2 bases, with 20 bases between the two germline ends. The CDR3 covers 17 residues. CDR1 is MNHEY, CDR2 SMNVEV, per germline (reference sequence). CDR3 sequence reads: CASTRDSRPRNTGELFF. CDR3 DNA sequence: TGTGCCAGCACCCGGGACTCAAGACCCCGAAACACCGGGGAGCTGTTTTTT.

The rearrangement links TRBV12-3 or TRBV12-4 to TRBJ1-1; D not resolved. The CDR3 extends over 12 amino acids. V shed 5 bases and J shed 7 bases, with 11 bases lying between them. CDR3 region: CASSLWTDEAFF. In DNA, the CDR3 is TGTGCCAGCAGTCTCTGGACTGATGAAGCTTTCTTT.

This clone was counted a few times. The chain carries TRBV10-2 and TRBJ2-1; TRBD1 matches 10 bases. The CDR3 has 14 residues. Losses at the gene ends were 6 bases for V and 9 bases for J; bases not matched to a gene: 8. In germline, CDR1 is WSHSY, CDR2 SAAADI. The CDR3 sequence: CASRPGQGYGEQFF. Written as DNA, the CDR3 is TGCGCCAGCAGACCGGGACAGGGGTATGGTGAGCAGTTCTTC.

This clone turned up a few times. This chain links TRBV9 with TRBJ2-4, with a weak D call TRBD1 (6 bases). V lost 0 bases and J 0 bases, leaving 16 bases between the germline ends. The CDR3 runs 18 residues. Per the germline V gene, CDR1 is SGDLS and CDR2 is YYNGEE. CDR3 nucleotides: TGTGCCAGCAGCGTAGGTTTTGGGGGCCAACTAGCCAAAAACATTCAGTACTTC. It translates to CASSVGFGGQLAKNIQYF.

CDR3 sequence reads: CASSLEGIGDTQYF. The DNA for the CDR3 is TGTGCCAGCAGCTTGGAGGGGATCGGAGATACGCAGTATTTT. V is TRBV11-3 and J is TRBJ2-3, with D perhaps matching TRBD2 (6 bases). From germline, CDR1 is SGHNT and CDR2 YENEEA. V dropped 3 bases and J dropped 5 bases, with 12 bases sitting between them. The CDR3 extends over 14 amino acids.

The V and J genes are TRBV28 and TRBJ2-1, with 11 bases that match TRBD2. This CDR3 contains 16 residues. Trimming cost V 10 bases and J 1 base; bases outside gene matches: 9. Germline lookup yields CDR1 MDHEN and CDR2 SYDVKM. The CDR3 loop reads CATLTSGSNSYNEQFF. DNA for the CDR3: TGTGCCACCCTAACTAGCGGGAGTAATTCCTACAATGAGCAGTTCTTC.

The chain employs TRBV7-9 and TRBJ2-1; TRBD2 agrees at 12 bases. Germline assignment: CDR1 SEHNR and CDR2 FQNEAQ (reference sequence). The CDR3 loop spans 16 amino acids. V shed 5 bases and J 7 bases; nucleotides not matched to a gene: 9. CDR3 in DNA: TGTGCCAGCAGCCCCAGGGGGACTAGCGGGTCAAATGAGCAGTTCTTC. Its protein is CASSPRGTSGSNEQFF. The full variable domain, with the rest looked up from reference TRBV7-9 and TRBJ2-1, is DTGVSQNPRHKITKRGQNVTFRCDPISEHNRLYWYRQTLGQGPEFLTYFQNEAQLEKSRLLSDRFSAERPKGSFSTLEIQRTEQGDSAMYLCASSPRGTSGSNEQFFGPGTRLTVL.

The genes are TRBV6-2 or TRBV6-3 and TRBJ2-5, with 9 nucleotides matching TRBD1. Germline V gene data show CDR1 as MNHEY and CDR2 as SVGEGT. This CDR3 region has 15 residues. Trimming at V came to 5 bases and at J to 3 bases, leaving 7 bases not matched to a gene. CDR3 sequence reads: CASSTSGTGKETQYF. The CDR3, as DNA: TGTGCCAGCAGTACATCCGGGACAGGGAAAGAGACCCAGTACTTC.

This clone came up a few times. The chain carries TRBV4-2 and TRBJ1-4; TRBD1 aligns across 7 bases. The germline gives CDR1 LGHNA, CDR2 YNFKEQ. After removal of 4 bases from V and 7 bases from J, the junction contained 9 bases not matched to a gene. The CDR3 runs 15 residues. Here the CDR3 reads CASSREQGQSEKLFF. The CDR3, as DNA: TGTGCCAGCAGCCGAGAGCAGGGACAGAGTGAAAAACTGTTTTTT.

The CDR3 coding sequence is TGCGCCAGCAACCTAGCGGGAGGGTTTAATGAGCAGTTCTTC. It translates to CASNLAGGFNEQFF. The gene calls are TRBV5-1 and TRBJ2-1; TRBD2 agrees at 12 bases. This CDR3 is 14 amino acids long. Germline loops: CDR1 SGHRS, CDR2 YFSETQ. V shed 6 bases and J 7 bases; nucleotides not matched to a gene: 5.

The V gene is TRBV12-3 or TRBV12-4, the J gene TRBJ2-1, with D maybe TRBD2 (6 bases). The V end was cut by 6 bases, the J end by 5 bases, with 11 bases between. This CDR3 contains 13 residues. The CDR3 coding sequence is TGTGCCAGCAGGTGGGACTTAGACAATGAGCAGTTCTTC. Its translation: CASRWDLDNEQFF.

The chain is built from TRBV10-3 and TRBJ1-5; D possibly corresponds to TRBD1 (6 bases). Germline V gene sequence: CDR1 ENHRY, CDR2 SYGVKD. The CDR3 has 14 amino acids. Trimming took off 3 bases at V and 6 bases at J, with 12 bases between the two ends. DNA of the CDR3: TGTGCCATCAGTGAACCAGGGGTCAGTCAGCCCCAGCATTTT. Translated: CAISEPGVSQPQHF.

This chain uses TRBV7-8 with TRBJ1-5; 9 bases map to TRBD1. Germline CDR1 SGHVS, CDR2 FQNEAQ. V shed 1 base, J shed 3 bases, and the junction held 4 bases outside the gene matches. This CDR3 is built from 16 residues. CDR3 region: CASSLEGTGLNQPQHF. The DNA of the CDR3 is TGTGCCAGCAGCTTAGAGGGGACAGGGCTCAATCAGCCCCAGCATTTT.

The chain carries TRBV2 and TRBJ2-7, with 7 bases aligning to TRBD2. Germline V CDR1 and CDR2: SNHLY, FYNNEI. This CDR3 is 14 amino acids long. The ends lost 4 bases at V and 4 bases at J; junction bases unmatched: 7. The CDR3 spells CASSGSTAGYEQYF. The CDR3 DNA sequence: TGTGCCAGCAGTGGCTCTACAGCGGGATACGAGCAGTACTTC.

The CDR3 spells CASSLAGEKYEQYF. The CDR3, as DNA: TGTGCCAGCAGCCTAGCGGGAGAAAAATACGAGCAGTACTTC. The genes are TRBV5-4 and TRBJ2-7, with TRBD2 identical over 10 bases. Unmatched junction bases numbered 5, after V lost 4 bases and J lost 4 bases. CDR1 is SGHNT and CDR2 is YYREEE in the germline V gene (reference sequence). The CDR3 spans 14 residues.

There are a few counts of this clone. CDR3 residues: CASSANPSAVNTQYF. The CDR3 DNA follows: TGTGCCAGCAGTGCGAACCCTAGCGCGGTGAATACGCAGTATTTT. The chain carries TRBV2 and TRBJ2-3; tentative D call: TRBD2 (6 bases). This CDR3 spans 15 amino acids. The germline V and J ends were trimmed by 4 bases and 7 bases, with 18 bases remaining between them. CDR1 is SNHLY and CDR2 is FYNNEI in the germline V gene.

The rearrangement joins TRBV5-5 to TRBJ2-7; 7 bases agree with TRBD2. CDR1 and CDR2 from the germline V gene are SGHKS and YYEKEE (reference sequence). After removal of 4 bases from V and 0 bases from J, the junction contained 7 bases not matched to a gene. The CDR3 length is 15 residues. The DNA for the CDR3 is TGTGCCAGCAGCCTAAGCGGGGACGTCTCCTACGAGCAGTACTTC. The encoded protein is CASSLSGDVSYEQYF.